A selection of T cell receptor beta chains follows, all from one sample in a study of cytomegalovirus exposure and HLA in healthy donors. This table comes from immunoSEQ multiplex PCR, and its TCRdb copy is limited to in-frame clones, with some not included. Of more than 60,000 clones in the sample, about 80% are singletons; the top ten hold over 2.5%. Material: PBMCs. Source of these receptors: a man in his late teens or twenties in good health and CMV-seronegative. The CDR3 runs from the conserved cysteine through the conserved F or W. The D gene is left open where the match is weak. Rows give clone size only sometimes, using once, few, many, or a class for an expanded clone.

NA	TRBV19	14	TRBD2	TRBJ2-5	TGTGCCAGTAGTAAGGCGGGGGTACAAGAGACCCAGTACTTC	CASSKAGVQETQYF
NA	TRBV27	13	NA	TRBJ1-2	TGTGCCAGCAGTTTCAGGGGTCAGAATGGCTACACCTTC	CASSFRGQNGYTF
NA	TRBV4-2	20	NA	TRBJ2-1	TGTGCCAGCAGCCAAGATTGGGGCAGGGGAAGGGCAGCGGATTACAATGAGCAGTTCTTC	CASSQDWGRGRAADYNEQFF
NA	TRBV5-4	16	NA	TRBJ2-3	TGTGCCAGCAGCTTCGGGGCTGCGGGGAGCACAGATACGCAGTATTTT	CASSFGAAGSTDTQYF
NA	TRBV7-9	13	NA	TRBJ2-4	TGTGCCAGCAGCCCCGAGGTCAAAAACATTCAGTACTTC	CASSPEVKNIQYF
few	TRBV4-3	14	NA	TRBJ2-1	TGCGCCAGCAGCCAAGATCGGGGGAGCTATGAGCAGTTCTTC	CASSQDRGSYEQFF
NA	TRBV19	15	NA	TRBJ1-5	TGTGCCAGTAGACCGGGCAGGGGCTCAAATCAGCCCCAGCATTTT	CASRPGRGSNQPQHF
NA	TRBV5-6	15	TRBD1	TRBJ1-2	TGTGCCAGCAGCTTGGGACCAGGGACAGGGGGTGGCTACACCTTC	CASSLGPGTGGGYTF
NA	TRBV19	13	NA	TRBJ2-5	TGTGCCAGTAGGGCCCGCGCGGAAGAGACCCAGTACTTC	CASRARAEETQYF
NA	TRBV28	15	TRBD2	TRBJ2-3	TGTGCCAGCAGTTTATTGGAGCTAGCGGGGGTTACGCAGTATTTT	CASSLLELAGVTQYF
NA	TRBV14	15	NA	TRBJ2-5	TGTGCCAGCAGCCACCCCGCCAATCAGGGGGAGACCCAGTACTTC	CASSHPANQGETQYF
NA	TRBV6-5	15	NA	TRBJ1-3	TGTGCCAGCAGAACAGCGGACGGCTCTGGAAACACCATATATTTT	CASRTADGSGNTIYF
NA	TRBV19	15	TRBD2	TRBJ2-3	TGTGCCAGTAGATCCATGAGCGGGGGCACAGATACGCAGTATTTT	CASRSMSGGTDTQYF
once	TRBV7-3	14	NA	TRBJ2-2	TGTGCCAGCAGCCTCGGAAGGGGCACCGGGGAGCTGTTTTTT	CASSLGRGTGELFF
once	TRBV5-6	14	NA	TRBJ1-2	TGTGCCAGCAGCTTGGGTACAGCCTTCTATGGCTACACCTTC	CASSLGTAFYGYTF
NA	TRBV7-3	14	NA	TRBJ2-3	TGTGCCAGCAGCCCAGGGGCGGTAGCAGATACGCAGTATTTT	CASSPGAVADTQYF
NA	TRBV14	15	TRBD1	TRBJ2-2	TGTGCCAGCAGCCTCAGACAGGGGGCATCCGGGGAGCTGTTTTTT	CASSLRQGASGELFF
NA	TRBV5-1	10	NA	TRBJ1-3	TGCGCCAGCCTGGGAAACACCATATATTTT	CASLGNTIYF
NA	TRBV19	14	NA	TRBJ2-2	TGTGCCAGTAGTATAAAAGCATCGGTCGGGGAGCTGTTTTTT	CASSIKASVGELFF
NA	TRBV7-8	15	TRBD2	TRBJ2-3	TGTGCCAGCAGCACCCGACACGGGGGGACAGATACGCAGTATTTT	CASSTRHGGTDTQYF
NA	TRBV6-5	16	NA	TRBJ1-3	TGTGCCAGCAGTTCCCCCCGGCGGGGGGCGGGAAACACCATATATTTT	CASSSPRRGAGNTIYF
NA	TRBV4-2	13	TRBD2	TRBJ2-5	TGTGCCAGCAGCCAAGAGGGGGGGGAGACCCAGTACTTC	CASSQEGGETQYF
NA	TRBV6-5	14	TRBD1	TRBJ1-4	TGTGCCAGCAGGCCGGGACAGGCAAATGAAAAACTGTTTTTT	CASRPGQANEKLFF
once	TRBV4-3	16	TRBD1	TRBJ1-6	TGCGCCAGCAGCCAAGATTGGGACAGGGTTGGGTCACCCCTCCACTTT	CASSQDWDRVGSPLHF
NA	TRBV12-5	17	TRBD1	TRBJ2-7	TGTGCTAGTGGTTTGGAAAGGACCGGGACAGGGACCTACGAGCAGTACTTC	CASGLERTGTGTYEQYF
NA	TRBV7-9	16	TRBD1	TRBJ2-3	TGTGCCAGCAGCTTAGCGGGGGACAGGGTCACAGATACGCAGTATTTT	CASSLAGDRVTDTQYF
NA	TRBV9	16	TRBD2	TRBJ2-5	TGTGCCAGCAGCGTAGGGGTAGCGGGGGAGGGGGAGACCCAGTACTTC	CASSVGVAGEGETQYF
once	TRBV7-3	15	TRBD2	TRBJ2-2	TGTGCCAGCAGCCCGGGATTAGCGGGGACCGGGGAGCTGTTTTTT	CASSPGLAGTGELFF
NA	TRBV7-9	14	NA	TRBJ1-1	TGTGCCAGCAGCTTAGGGACAGCAAACACTGAAGCTTTCTTT	CASSLGTANTEAFF
NA	TRBV7-6	14	TRBD2	TRBJ2-5	TGTGCCAGCAGCTTGAGTGCGGGGGGAGAGACCCAGTACTTC	CASSLSAGGETQYF
NA	TRBV6-1	16	NA	TRBJ2-3	TGTGCCAGCAGTGGCACGACTAGTCAAGGGGCAGATACGCAGTATTTT	CASSGTTSQGADTQYF
NA	TRBV6-1	13	NA	TRBJ2-3	TGTGCCAGCAGTGATCGGTACACAGATACGCAGTATTTT	CASSDRYTDTQYF
few	TRBV10-3	12	NA	TRBJ1-1	TGTGCCATCAGCGACCTCGGGAGAGAAGCTTTCTTT	CAISDLGREAFF
NA	TRBV7-2	13	NA	TRBJ1-1	TGTGCCAGCAGCCCGCAGGGCTACACTGAAGCTTTCTTT	CASSPQGYTEAFF
NA	TRBV5-6	13	TRBD1	TRBJ2-7	TGTGCCAGCAGCTTCGACAGGGGGTACGAGCAGTACTTC	CASSFDRGYEQYF
NA	TRBV4-3	13	NA	TRBJ2-5	TGCGCCAGCAGCCAAAATCCAGTCGAGACCCAGTACTTC	CASSQNPVETQYF
NA	TRBV6-4	14	TRBD1	TRBJ1-6	TGTGCCAGCAGTGCCGGGACAGATGATTCACCCCTCCACTTT	CASSAGTDDSPLHF
NA	TRBV6-1	14	NA	TRBJ2-2	TGTGCCAGCTGGTGGGGGGCGAACACCGGGGAGCTGTTTTTT	CASWWGANTGELFF
NA	TRBV5-5	14	TRBD1	TRBJ1-2	TGTGCCAGCAGCTCCCGACAGGGGGCGGGTGGCTACACCTTC	CASSSRQGAGGYTF
NA	TRBV7-6	15	TRBD1	TRBJ1-6	TGTGCCAGCAGCTTAGGCCAGGGGGGAAATTCACCCCTCCACTTT	CASSLGQGGNSPLHF
NA	TRBV14	15	TRBD2	TRBJ2-1	TGTGCCAGCAGCCAATTAGCGGGTTCCTACAATGAGCAGTTCTTC	CASSQLAGSYNEQFF
NA	TRBV27	14	NA	TRBJ2-1	TGTGCCAGCAGTTATAACAGGGAGATTAGTGAGCAGTTCTTC	CASSYNREISEQFF
NA	TRBV18	14	TRBD1	TRBJ1-5	TGTGCCAGCTCTCTCACAGGGGTAGGTCAGCCCCAGCATTTT	CASSLTGVGQPQHF
NA	TRBV9	14	TRBD1	TRBJ1-1	TGTGCCAGCAGCGAGGGGGACAGGGGTTTGGAAGCTTTCTTT	CASSEGDRGLEAFF
NA	TRBV9	15	NA	TRBJ2-5	TGTGCCAGCAGCGTAGCTTCCGGGGGAGGGGGGACCCAGTACTTC	CASSVASGGGGTQYF
NA	TRBV5-4	16	NA	TRBJ1-1	TGTGCCAGCAGCTTGGAGGTGGGCAGGGTTCACACTGAAGCTTTCTTT	CASSLEVGRVHTEAFF
NA	TRBV6-6	13	TRBD1	TRBJ1-1	TGTGCCAGCAGTTGGGACAGGGACGCTGAAGCTTTCTTT	CASSWDRDAEAFF
NA	TRBV7-6	15	NA	TRBJ2-1	TGTGCCAGCAGCTTATTCGGGGAACCCTACAATGAGCAGTTCTTC	CASSLFGEPYNEQFF